This T cell receptor (beta chain) came from a study of PD-L1 blockade in urothelial cancer. The V end lost 8 bases, the J end lost 0 bases, and 13 bases lay between the germline ends. CDR3 length: 14 residues. Germline values: CDR1 MDHEN, CDR2 SYDVKM. Time point here: pretreatment peripheral blood. This clone appeared a single time. The protocol was immunoSEQ multiplex PCR, while the TCRdb copy is restricted to in-frame clones and leaves out a portion. Of around 86,000 clones in the sample, around four fifths were seen once. This TCR derives from a man aged 35 to 55 with urothelial cancer. V and J are TRBV28 and TRBJ1-1; D ambiguous. The sequences come from PBMCs, collected around atezolizumab (anti-PD-L1) treatment. The CDR3 bases are TGTGCCAGCGCCCCCGGTCCTATGAACACTGAAGCTTTCTTT. Translated, it gives CASAPGPMNTEAFF.